The rows below give T cell receptor beta chains drawn from one sample of a study of T cells in Graves' hyperthyroidism and ophthalmopathy. TCRdb used MiXCR to reprocess the multiplex PCR reads, holding one entry per CDR3 protein. This sample has more than 40,000 distinct CDR3 sequences; about 52% occur once, and the top ten carry roughly 32%. The sequencing sample was made of peripheral blood or thyroid tissue (not recorded which). These receptors were obtained from a woman between 50 and 59 years old with Graves' hyperthyroidism. Each CDR3 is given with its conserved first and last residue. A D gene is named only where the DNA matches it firmly. A clone size is listed for some rows: how often the clone was seen (once, few, many), or a class if it is expanded.

D gene	V gene	clone size	J gene	CDR3 DNA	CDR3 protein
TRBD1	TRBV6-1	-	TRBJ1-1	TGTGCCAGCAGTCCTAGATACCGTCCGACAGGGGGGAACACTGAAGCTTTCTTT	CASSPRYRPTGGNTEAFF
-	TRBV6-1	many	TRBJ1-5	TGTGCCAGCAGTCGACCGAGAAATATCAACCGGGACAATCAGCCCCAGCATTTT	CASSRPRNINRDNQPQHF
-	TRBV7-6	-	TRBJ2-5	TGTGCCAGCAGCTTCTTCGAAGCGGTGAAGACCCAGTACTTC	CASSFFEAVKTQYF
-	TRBV20-1	many	TRBJ2-7	TGCAGTGCACATCCGGGACCAGACTACGAGCAGTACTTC	CSAHPGPDYEQYF
-	TRBV10-3	medium-sized	TRBJ1-3	TGTGCCACCAAAGCTAGTAGTTCTGGAAACACCATATATTTT	CATKASSSGNTIYF
TRBD1	TRBV10-3	-	TRBJ1-4	TGTGCCATCAGTGCGCAGGGGGCCCCTAATGAAAAACTGTTTTTT	CAISAQGAPNEKLFF
-	TRBV7-2	few	TRBJ2-3	TGTGCCAGCAGCTTAGTTGGCCAAACAGATACGCAGTATTTT	CASSLVGQTDTQYF
TRBD1	TRBV6-1	many	TRBJ1-5	TGTGCCAGCAGGGGACAGGTAGGGCAGCCCCAGCATTTT	CASRGQVGQPQHF
TRBD1	TRBV10-3	-	TRBJ1-5	TGTGCCATCAGTGGCGACAGGGCCTATCAGCCCCAGCATTTT	CAISGDRAYQPQHF
TRBD1	TRBV28	many	TRBJ1-2	TGTGCCAGCAGAATACAGGGGGCGGCCTATGGCTACACCTTC	CASRIQGAAYGYTF
-	TRBV7-2	many	TRBJ2-2	TGTGCCAGCAGCCAGAGACTAGTGTCTGGGGAGCTGTTTTTT	CASSQRLVSGELFF
TRBD2	TRBV20-1	few	TRBJ2-3	TGCAGTGCTAGCGATTTAGCGGGAGGGCCTAGAGATACGCAGTATTTT	CSASDLAGGPRDTQYF
-	TRBV5-8	many	TRBJ1-5	TGTGCCAGCAGCTTGGGGCCGGATCAGCCCCAGCATTTT	CASSLGPDQPQHF
-	TRBV7-2	many	TRBJ1-1	TGTGCCAGCAGCTTGAGAAGGGGGGAAACTGAAGCTTTCTTT	CASSLRRGETEAFF
-	TRBV7-8	once	TRBJ2-7	TGTGCCAGCAGCTTAGTAGCGGTGAACGAGCAGTACTTC	CASSLVAVNEQYF
-	TRBV13	few	TRBJ2-7	TGTGCCAGCAGCTTGTCCCGGTACGAGCAGTACTTC	CASSLSRYEQYF
-	TRBV5-4	many	TRBJ1-1	TGTGCCAGCAGCTTGAGGGGTGAAGCTTTCTTT	CASSLRGEAFF
-	TRBV20-1	-	TRBJ2-2	TGCAGTGCTAGCAGAGCTACCGGGGAGCTGTTTTTT	CSASRATGELFF
TRBD1	TRBV20-1	many	TRBJ1-2	TGCAGTGCTAGAGAATTACAGGGGGCTAGGTATGGCTACACCTTC	CSARELQGARYGYTF
-	TRBV3-1	many	TRBJ1-1	TGTGCCAGCAGCCAAGATCAAACGACCAACACTGAAGCTTTCTTT	CASSQDQTTNTEAFF
TRBD1	TRBV29-1	-	TRBJ2-7	TGCAGCGTTGGGGGGACAGGGGGAAGCTACGAGCAGTACTTC	CSVGGTGGSYEQYF
-	TRBV10-3	-	TRBJ1-2	TGTGCCATCAGAGAAACAACTAGCGGGCACTCCTTC	CAIRETTSGHSF
-	TRBV28	-	TRBJ1-1	TGTGCCAGCAGTTCCCCGATGGAAGCTTTCTTT	CASSSPMEAFF
TRBD2	TRBV20-1	-	TRBJ2-7	TGCAGTTACAAAGGGACTAGCGGGATTCCCCCCTACGAGCAGTACTTC	CSYKGTSGIPPYEQYF
-	TRBV12-3/TRBV12-4	many	TRBJ1-5	TGTGCCAGCAGTTTATTAGGTAGCAATCAGCCCCAGCATTTT	CASSLLGSNQPQHF
TRBD2	TRBV9	many	TRBJ2-3	TGTGCCAGCAGCGTAGGTGGAGCGGGGGGAGATACGCAGTATTTT	CASSVGGAGGDTQYF
-	TRBV4-1	many	TRBJ2-7	TGCGCCAGCAAAGGGAGCTCCTACGAGCAGTACTTC	CASKGSSYEQYF
TRBD2	TRBV9	-	TRBJ2-7	TGTGCCCGCGGCGACGGACTAGGAGACTACGAGCAGTACTTC	CARGDGLGDYEQYF
-	TRBV15	many	TRBJ1-2	TGTGCCACCAGCAGAGACCGGGGTTCTGATGGCTACACCTTC	CATSRDRGSDGYTF
-	TRBV29-1	medium-sized	TRBJ2-2	TGCAGCGTTGGCAGACCGAACACCGGGGAGCTGTTTTTT	CSVGRPNTGELFF
-	TRBV6-1	many	TRBJ1-2	TGTGCCAGCAGTGAAAACAGGGACGGCTACACCTTC	CASSENRDGYTF
-	TRBV10-2	many	TRBJ2-7	TGCGCCAGCAGGCACTCCTACGAGCAGTACTTC	CASRHSYEQYF
-	TRBV29-1	few	TRBJ2-5	TGCAGCGTTGGAGACAGTGGAAAGACCCAGTGCTTC	CSVGDSGKTQCF
-	TRBV9	-	TRBJ1-6	TGTGCCAGCATGTGTGGACACCGAACGTCACCCCTCCACTTT	CASMCGHRTSPLHF
TRBD1	TRBV29-1	once	TRBJ2-6	TGCAGCGTTGGGGGGGGGACAGGGGCCTCCTCTGGGGCCAACGTCCTGACTTTC	CSVGGGTGASSGANVLTF